This is a list of T cell receptor beta chains from one sample in a study of lymphopenia after photon versus proton radiotherapy. This table comes from immunoSEQ multiplex PCR, and its TCRdb copy is limited to in-frame clones, with some not included. The data hold roughly 49,000 clones, with under 95% observed a single time. The sample in question was peripheral blood, obtained from a patient treated with photon-based radiotherapy. The origin of the receptors is a woman in her forties with cholangiocarcinoma. The CDR3 runs from the conserved cysteine through the conserved F or W. Fields, in order: V gene, J gene, D gene, clone size, CDR3 protein, CDR3 DNA. D genes are given only for firm matches. Clone sizes are given selectively: once, few, many, or a class where the clone is expanded.

v_gene: TRBV9
j_gene: TRBJ1-3
d_gene: NA
abundance: NA
CDR3aa: CASGFSGNTIYF
CDR3nt: TGTGCCAGCGGGTTTTCTGGAAACACCATATATTTT

v_gene: TRBV5-6
j_gene: TRBJ2-3
d_gene: NA
abundance: NA
CDR3aa: CASSSPGDPHAQYF
CDR3nt: TGTGCCAGCAGCTCCCCCGGGGACCCTCACGCGCAGTATTTT

v_gene: TRBV29-1
j_gene: TRBJ1-1
d_gene: NA
abundance: NA
CDR3aa: CSVAAGGAFF
CDR3nt: TGCAGCGTTGCCGCAGGAGGAGCTTTCTTT

v_gene: TRBV9
j_gene: TRBJ2-3
d_gene: TRBD2
abundance: NA
CDR3aa: CASSVGLAGVRTDTQYF
CDR3nt: TGTGCCAGCAGCGTAGGACTAGCGGGTGTACGCACAGATACGCAGTATTTT

v_gene: TRBV4-1
j_gene: TRBJ1-4
d_gene: TRBD1
abundance: NA
CDR3aa: CASSQLDREDATNEKLFF
CDR3nt: TGCGCCAGCAGCCAACTCGACAGGGAAGATGCAACTAATGAAAAACTGTTTTTT

v_gene: TRBV13
j_gene: TRBJ2-2
d_gene: NA
abundance: NA
CDR3aa: CASHSPPGAGGELFF
CDR3nt: TGTGCCAGCCATTCCCCCCCAGGGGCGGGCGGGGAGCTGTTTTTT

v_gene: TRBV5-1
j_gene: TRBJ1-2
d_gene: TRBD1
abundance: NA
CDR3aa: CASSLAGTGYGYTF
CDR3nt: TGCGCCAGCAGCTTGGCCGGGACAGGGTATGGCTACACCTTC

v_gene: TRBV28
j_gene: TRBJ2-2
d_gene: TRBD2
abundance: NA
CDR3aa: CAGSGTRRTGELFF
CDR3nt: TGTGCCGGTAGCGGGACCCGGAGGACCGGGGAGCTGTTTTTT

v_gene: TRBV6-5
j_gene: TRBJ1-1
d_gene: NA
abundance: NA
CDR3aa: CASRSDREAEAFF
CDR3nt: TGTGCCAGCAGATCGGACCGGGAGGCTGAAGCTTTCTTT

v_gene: TRBV19
j_gene: TRBJ1-1
d_gene: TRBD1
abundance: NA
CDR3aa: CATKEGQGPGDTEAFF
CDR3nt: TGTGCCACCAAAGAAGGACAGGGGCCAGGAGACACTGAAGCTTTCTTT

v_gene: TRBV6-5
j_gene: TRBJ1-2
d_gene: TRBD1
abundance: NA
CDR3aa: CASNELAGGGYTF
CDR3nt: TGTGCCAGCAACGAGTTGGCAGGGGGTGGCTACACCTTC

v_gene: TRBV15
j_gene: TRBJ1-6
d_gene: TRBD1
abundance: NA
CDR3aa: CATSRDTGDASPLHF
CDR3nt: TGTGCCACCAGCAGGGATACAGGGGATGCTTCACCCCTCCACTTT

v_gene: TRBV30
j_gene: TRBJ1-1
d_gene: NA
abundance: once
CDR3aa: CAWNANTEAFF
CDR3nt: TGTGCCTGGAATGCTAACACTGAAGCTTTCTTT

v_gene: TRBV28
j_gene: TRBJ2-3
d_gene: TRBD2
abundance: NA
CDR3aa: CASRGASGDTDTQYF
CDR3nt: TGTGCCAGCCGAGGGGCTAGCGGGGACACAGATACGCAGTATTTT

v_gene: TRBV30
j_gene: TRBJ1-5
d_gene: TRBD1
abundance: NA
CDR3aa: CAWQQGQGYQPQHF
CDR3nt: TGTGCCTGGCAGCAGGGACAGGGTTATCAGCCCCAGCATTTT

v_gene: TRBV5-1
j_gene: TRBJ2-7
d_gene: TRBD2
abundance: NA
CDR3aa: CASSALSGVAGDEQYF
CDR3nt: TGCGCCAGCAGCGCCCTTAGCGGGGTGGCCGGGGACGAGCAGTACTTC

v_gene: TRBV5-1
j_gene: TRBJ2-4
d_gene: NA
abundance: NA
CDR3aa: CASSLVRDHIQYF
CDR3nt: TGCGCCAGCAGCTTGGTGAGGGACCACATTCAGTACTTC

v_gene: TRBV7-6
j_gene: TRBJ2-1
d_gene: TRBD2
abundance: medium-sized
CDR3aa: CASSLALAGSYNEQFF
CDR3nt: TGTGCCAGCAGCTTAGCACTAGCGGGATCCTACAATGAGCAGTTCTTC

v_gene: TRBV18
j_gene: TRBJ1-3
d_gene: NA
abundance: NA
CDR3aa: CASSPARVVGSGNTIYF
CDR3nt: TGTGCCAGCTCACCAGCCAGGGTTGTCGGGTCTGGAAACACCATATATTTT

v_gene: TRBV6-6
j_gene: TRBJ1-1
d_gene: NA
abundance: NA
CDR3aa: CASSYSEELEAFF
CDR3nt: TGTGCCAGCAGTTACTCGGAAGAACTTGAAGCTTTCTTT

v_gene: TRBV28
j_gene: TRBJ1-1
d_gene: NA
abundance: NA
CDR3aa: CASSPQGRGTEAFF
CDR3nt: TGTGCCAGCAGCCCTCAGGGGCGGGGCACTGAAGCTTTCTTT

v_gene: TRBV5-8
j_gene: TRBJ1-5
d_gene: NA
abundance: NA
CDR3aa: CASSFPGGDQPQHF
CDR3nt: TGTGCCAGCAGCTTTCCAGGAGGAGATCAGCCCCAGCATTTT

v_gene: TRBV6-1
j_gene: TRBJ1-1
d_gene: NA
abundance: NA
CDR3aa: CASSANRDGTEAFF
CDR3nt: TGTGCCAGCAGTGCTAACAGGGATGGCACTGAAGCTTTCTTT

v_gene: TRBV7-8
j_gene: TRBJ1-1
d_gene: NA
abundance: NA
CDR3aa: CASSKSTTPNTEAFF
CDR3nt: TGTGCCAGCAGCAAAAGTACTACACCGAACACTGAAGCTTTCTTT

v_gene: TRBV4-2
j_gene: TRBJ1-5
d_gene: NA
abundance: NA
CDR3aa: CATLKNSNQPQHF
CDR3nt: TGTGCCACGCTTAAGAATAGCAATCAGCCCCAGCATTTT

v_gene: TRBV28
j_gene: TRBJ1-1
d_gene: TRBD1
abundance: NA
CDR3aa: CASSLYSGQGPGAFF
CDR3nt: TGTGCCAGCAGTCTTTATTCGGGACAGGGGCCGGGAGCTTTCTTT

v_gene: TRBV7-8
j_gene: TRBJ1-5
d_gene: NA
abundance: NA
CDR3aa: CASSLGAGASEVIGNQPQHF
CDR3nt: TGTGCCAGCAGCTTAGGAGCCGGCGCCAGCGAGGTTATCGGCAATCAGCCCCAGCATTTT

v_gene: TRBV14
j_gene: TRBJ2-3
d_gene: NA
abundance: NA
CDR3aa: CASSHTDTQYF
CDR3nt: TGTGCCAGCAGCCACACAGATACGCAGTATTTT

v_gene: TRBV11-2
j_gene: TRBJ2-1
d_gene: NA
abundance: NA
CDR3aa: CASSLGVAGDEQFF
CDR3nt: TGTGCCAGCAGCTTAGGGGTAGCTGGCGATGAGCAGTTCTTC

v_gene: TRBV5-5
j_gene: TRBJ2-6
d_gene: NA
abundance: NA
CDR3aa: CASSLEGPSTTSGANVLTF
CDR3nt: TGTGCCAGCAGCTTGGAGGGCCCCTCAACAACCTCTGGGGCCAACGTCCTGACTTTC